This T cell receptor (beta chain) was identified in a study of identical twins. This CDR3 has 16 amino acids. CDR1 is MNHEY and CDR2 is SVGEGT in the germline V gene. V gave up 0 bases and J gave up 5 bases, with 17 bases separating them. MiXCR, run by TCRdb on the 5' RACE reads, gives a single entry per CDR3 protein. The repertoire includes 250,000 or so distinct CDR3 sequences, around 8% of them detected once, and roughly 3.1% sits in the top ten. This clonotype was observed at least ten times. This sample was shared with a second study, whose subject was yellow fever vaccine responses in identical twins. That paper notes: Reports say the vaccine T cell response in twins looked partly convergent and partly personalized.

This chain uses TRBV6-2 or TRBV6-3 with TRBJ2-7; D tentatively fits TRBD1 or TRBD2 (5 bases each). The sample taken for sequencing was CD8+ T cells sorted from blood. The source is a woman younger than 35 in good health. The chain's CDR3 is CASSYSGWQGVDEQYF. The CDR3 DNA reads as TGTGCCAGCAGTTACTCCGGGTGGCAGGGAGTAGACGAGCAGTACTTC.